These 10 T cell receptor beta chains were sequenced from one sample in a study of blood T cell repertoires in COVID-19. Using immunoSEQ multiplex PCR, the repertoire was profiled, and TCRdb retains in-frame clones only, with some absent. The table records fewer than 200,000 clones, over 70% of them present only once. Specimen: peripheral blood. These receptors originate from a man aged 70 or older with acute or convalescent COVID-19.

The CDR3: CASSEALRGSGQFF. CDR3 coding DNA: TGTGCCAGCAGTGAAGCGCTTCGGGGGTCTGGACAGTTCTTC. The gene calls are TRBV6-1 and TRBJ2-1; the D gene is possibly TRBD2 (6 bases). V was trimmed by 0 bases and J by 13 bases, leaving 16 bases between them. Germline CDR1 reads MNHNS; CDR2 reads SASEGT. The CDR3 length is 14 residues.

The CDR3 spells CASSEPGVRQETQYF. The CDR3 DNA follows: TGCGCCAGCAGTGAGCCGGGGGTGAGGCAAGAGACCCAGTACTTC. The chain couples TRBV10-2 to TRBJ2-5; possible D gene TRBD2, 6 bases. CDR3 length: 15 residues. V lost 2 bases and J lost 2, with 12 bases in between. The germline gives CDR1 WSHSY, CDR2 SAAADI.

The chain employs TRBV19 and TRBJ2-3, with TRBD2 identical over 16 bases. Per germline, CDR1 LNHDA and CDR2 SQIVND (reference sequence). The CDR3 is 21 residues long. J was trimmed by 3 bases and V by 5 bases; bases with no gene match: 17. The CDR3 coding sequence is TGTGCCAGTAGTTTGGAAACGGCTGGGACTAGCGGGAGGGCCTCAACAGATACGCAGTATTTT. Translating gives CASSLETAGTSGRASTDTQYF. Combining the CDR3 with reference TRBV19 and TRBJ2-3 gives the whole variable domain DGGITQSPKYLFRKEGQNVTLSCEQNLNHDAMYWYRQDPGQGLRLIYYSQIVNDFQKGDIAEGYSVSREKKESFPLTVTSAQKNPTAFYLCASSLETAGTSGRASTDTQYFGPGTRLTVL.

The V call is TRBV5-1, the J call TRBJ1-4, with TRBD1 matching 8 bases. Germline V gene sequence: CDR1 SGHRS, CDR2 YFSETQ. There are 15 residues in the CDR3. V lost 4 bases to trimming and J lost 4 bases; unmatched junction nucleotides: 6. The CDR3 nucleotides are TGCGCCAGCAGCGGCGGGACAGGAGTTAATGAAAAACTGTTTTTT. As protein: CASSGGTGVNEKLFF.

This clone occurred once. The V gene is TRBV6-2 or TRBV6-3, the J gene TRBJ1-1; D is unresolved. Germline-derived CDR1 and CDR2 are MNHEY and SVGEGT. The length of the CDR3 is 14 residues. Trimming took off 2 bases at V and 2 bases at J, with 9 bases between the two ends. CDR3 loop: CASSYEQPNTEAFF. The CDR3 coding sequence is TGTGCCAGCAGTTACGAACAGCCTAACACTGAAGCTTTCTTT.

This rearrangement joins TRBV11-3 to TRBJ1-3; weak D call: TRBD1 (5 bases). Trimming took 5 bases from V and 4 from J, leaving 18 bases between them. From germline, CDR1 is SGHNT and CDR2 YENEEA. This CDR3 has 16 amino acids. CDR3 nucleotides: TGTGCCAGCAGCGCTAGCCGGGGGAACGCCGGAAACACCATATATTTT. Protein product: CASSASRGNAGNTIYF.

The chain couples TRBV10-2 to TRBJ1-6, with D possibly being TRBD1 (5 bases). The V end was cut by 2 bases, the J end by 0 bases, with 17 bases between. Per germline, CDR1 WSHSY and CDR2 SAAADI. CDR3 length: 19 amino acids. DNA of the CDR3: TGCGCCAGCAGTGAGGCGCGCGAAGGGGAGGGCTCCTATAATTCACCCCTCCACTTT. This sequence encodes CASSEAREGEGSYNSPLHF.

The rearrangement links TRBV19 to TRBJ1-6, with a tentative D call TRBD1 (5 bases). The germline V and J ends were trimmed by 5 bases and 7 bases, with 15 bases remaining between them. The CDR3 consists of 15 residues. CDR1 is LNHDA, CDR2 SQIVND, per germline (reference sequence). CDR3 DNA sequence: TGTGCCAGTAGTCCCAACGGGGGGGAGAATTCACCCCTCCACTTT. This gives the protein CASSPNGGENSPLHF. The variable domain in full, with the rest retrieved from reference TRBV19 and TRBJ1-6, is DGGITQSPKYLFRKEGQNVTLSCEQNLNHDAMYWYRQDPGQGLRLIYYSQIVNDFQKGDIAEGYSVSREKKESFPLTVTSAQKNPTAFYLCASSPNGGENSPLHFGNGTRLTVT.

The CDR3 loop is CASRTDYGYTF. The CDR3 bases are TGTGCCAGCAGGACAGACTATGGCTACACCTTC. This sequence joins TRBV27 and TRBJ1-2, with D tentatively TRBD1 (5 bases). From germline, CDR1 is MNHEY and CDR2 SMNVEV (reference sequence). Trimming removed 6 bases at V and 3 bases at J, with 5 bases between. The CDR3 is 11 amino acids.

The chain links TRBV6-5 to TRBJ2-7, with D possibly being TRBD2 (5 bases). From germline, CDR1 is MNHEY and CDR2 SVGAGI. With 6 bases removed from V and 2 bases from J, the gap between germline ends came to 11 bases. The CDR3 contains 13 residues. Written as DNA, the CDR3 is TGTGCCAGCAGCGTACCGGGGACCTACGAGCAGTACTTC. Translation gives CASSVPGTYEQYF.